This T cell receptor beta chain was sequenced for a study of CD8 T cells in Susac syndrome. Study-level findings and limits: It was acknowledged in the study that its TCR sequencing and HLA analysis involved a relatively small number of individuals.

This clonotype has only one observation. Its antigen remains unidentified. RNA in amounts of about 0.5 to 1 ug was reverse transcribed with random hexamers. Coverage of TCR beta CDR3 amplification by immunoSEQ multiplex PCR extended to 54 Vbeta and 13 Jbeta. TCRdb called the immunoSEQ multiplex PCR reads again in MiXCR, with one record for every CDR3 protein. Among about 47,000 distinct CDR3 sequences listed, about 92% were seen once. Sequencing targeted TCR beta in blood CD8+ and CD4+ T cells. Both CD4+ and CD8+ T cells were negatively isolated, and TEMRA cells underwent FACS enrichment. Deletions cut 3 bases from V and 6 bases from J, with 14 bases between. The CDR3 has 14 amino acids. Looked up from germline, CDR1 is MNHNY and CDR2 is SVGAGI (reference sequence).

The clonotype comes from a human donor in good health. V gene TRBV6-6 combines with J gene TRBJ1-1; D is ambiguous. Sequencing was done on a sample of CD8+ T cells from PBMCs. The CDR3: CASSYGFEVPEAFF. The CDR3 region has the DNA TGTGCCAGCAGTTATGGATTTGAAGTGCCTGAAGCTTTCTTT.